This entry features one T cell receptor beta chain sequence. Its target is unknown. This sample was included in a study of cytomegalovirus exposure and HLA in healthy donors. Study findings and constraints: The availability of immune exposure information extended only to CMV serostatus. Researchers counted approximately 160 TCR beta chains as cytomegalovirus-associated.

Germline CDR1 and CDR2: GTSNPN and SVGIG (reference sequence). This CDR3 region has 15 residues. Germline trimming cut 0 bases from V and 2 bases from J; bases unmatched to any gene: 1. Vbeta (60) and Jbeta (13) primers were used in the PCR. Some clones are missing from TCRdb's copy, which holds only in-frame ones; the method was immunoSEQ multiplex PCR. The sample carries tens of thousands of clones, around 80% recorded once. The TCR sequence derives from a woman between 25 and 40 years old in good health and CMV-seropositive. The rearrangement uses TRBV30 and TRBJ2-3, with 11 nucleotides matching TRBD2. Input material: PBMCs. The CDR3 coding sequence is TGTGCCTGGAGTGTACTAGCGGGAGTCACAGATACGCAGTATTTT. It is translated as CAWSVLAGVTDTQYF.